This entry describes one TCR beta chain. Sequenced by immunoSEQ multiplex PCR; TCRdb stores in-frame clones only, minus some. The table has 200,000 or so clones, approximately 80% seen once. This record belongs to a study of blood T cell repertoires in COVID-19. V gave up 1 base and J gave up 6 bases, with 7 bases separating them. This CDR3 has 13 amino acids. The germline V gene encodes CDR1 SGHAT and CDR2 FQNNGV. The chain has TRBV11-2 and TRBJ1-5; tentative D call: TRBD1 (5 bases). Sample: PBMCs or T cells enriched from blood (not recorded which). The source is a middle-aged woman with acute COVID-19. The CDR3 here is CASSLGGGQPQHF. The CDR3 DNA sequence: TGTGCCAGCAGCTTAGGGGGGGGTCAGCCCCAGCATTTT.